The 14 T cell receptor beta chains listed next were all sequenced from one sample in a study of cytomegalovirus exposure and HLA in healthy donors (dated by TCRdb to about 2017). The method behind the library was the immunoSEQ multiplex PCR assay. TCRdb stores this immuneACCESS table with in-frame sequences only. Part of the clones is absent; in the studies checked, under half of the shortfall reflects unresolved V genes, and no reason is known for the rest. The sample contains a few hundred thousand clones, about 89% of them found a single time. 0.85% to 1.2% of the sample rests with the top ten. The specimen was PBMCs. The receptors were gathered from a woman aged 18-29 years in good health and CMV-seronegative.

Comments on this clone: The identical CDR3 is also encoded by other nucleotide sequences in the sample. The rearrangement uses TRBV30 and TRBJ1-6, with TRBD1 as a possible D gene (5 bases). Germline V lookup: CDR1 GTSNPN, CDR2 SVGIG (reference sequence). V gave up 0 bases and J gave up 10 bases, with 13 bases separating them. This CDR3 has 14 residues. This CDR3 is CAWSVGQGNSPLHF. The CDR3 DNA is TGTGCCTGGAGTGTAGGGCAGGGAAACTCACCCCTCCACTTT.

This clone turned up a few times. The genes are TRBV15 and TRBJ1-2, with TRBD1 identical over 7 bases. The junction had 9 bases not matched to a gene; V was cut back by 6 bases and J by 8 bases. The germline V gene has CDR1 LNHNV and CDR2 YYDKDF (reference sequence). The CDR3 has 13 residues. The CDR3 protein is CATSTNRGLGYTF. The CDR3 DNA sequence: TGTGCCACCAGTACTAACAGGGGCTTGGGCTACACCTTC.

CDR3 sequence (DNA): TGTGCCAGCAGTGAAAGGAGGGGGGGTCAGCCCCAGCATTTT. As protein: CASSERRGGQPQHF. The chain has TRBV6-1 and TRBJ1-5; a possible D gene is TRBD1 (6 bases). V was pared by 2 bases and J by 6 bases, with 11 bases between. Per the germline V gene, CDR1 is MNHNS and CDR2 is SASEGT. CDR3 length equals 14 residues.

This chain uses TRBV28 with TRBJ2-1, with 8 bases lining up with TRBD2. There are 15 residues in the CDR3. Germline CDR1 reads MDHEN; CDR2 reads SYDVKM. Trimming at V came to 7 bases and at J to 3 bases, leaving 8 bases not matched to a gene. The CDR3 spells CASIQAGAVYNEQFF. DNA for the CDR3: TGTGCCAGCATCCAAGCGGGAGCGGTCTACAATGAGCAGTTCTTC.

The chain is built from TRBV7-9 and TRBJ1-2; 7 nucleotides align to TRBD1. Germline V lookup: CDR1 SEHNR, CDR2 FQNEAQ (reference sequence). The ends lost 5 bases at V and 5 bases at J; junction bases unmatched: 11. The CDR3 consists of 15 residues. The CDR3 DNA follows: TGTGCCAGCAGCAAGGCCGGGACAGCCCTTTATGGCTACACCTTC. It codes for CASSKAGTALYGYTF.

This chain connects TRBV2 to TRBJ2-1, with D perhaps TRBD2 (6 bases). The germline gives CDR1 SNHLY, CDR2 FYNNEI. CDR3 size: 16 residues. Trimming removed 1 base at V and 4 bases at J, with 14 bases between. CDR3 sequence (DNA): TGTGCCAGCAGTGAAGGGCGGGGCCGCCCATACAATGAGCAGTTCTTC. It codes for CASSEGRGRPYNEQFF.

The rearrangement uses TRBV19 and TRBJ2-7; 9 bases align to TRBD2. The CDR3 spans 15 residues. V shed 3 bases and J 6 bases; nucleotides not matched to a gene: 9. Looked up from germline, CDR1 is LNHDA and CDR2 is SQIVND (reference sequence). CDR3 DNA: TGTGCCAGTAGTATCGGCGGGAGGGCCCGAAGCGAGCAGTACTTC. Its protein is CASSIGGRARSEQYF. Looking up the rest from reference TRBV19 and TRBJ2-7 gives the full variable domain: DGGITQSPKYLFRKEGQNVTLSCEQNLNHDAMYWYRQDPGQGLRLIYYSQIVNDFQKGDIAEGYSVSREKKESFPLTVTSAQKNPTAFYLCASSIGGRARSEQYFGPGTRLTVT.

CDR3 region: CASSLAGGLNTEAFF. Written as DNA, the CDR3 is TGTGCCAGCAGTTTAGCAGGGGGATTGAACACTGAAGCTTTCTTT. V and J are TRBV28 and TRBJ1-1, with 7 bases matching TRBD1. The germline CDR1 and CDR2 sequences are MDHEN and SYDVKM. V shed 2 bases and J 0 bases; nucleotides not matched to a gene: 3. This CDR3 is 15 amino acids long.

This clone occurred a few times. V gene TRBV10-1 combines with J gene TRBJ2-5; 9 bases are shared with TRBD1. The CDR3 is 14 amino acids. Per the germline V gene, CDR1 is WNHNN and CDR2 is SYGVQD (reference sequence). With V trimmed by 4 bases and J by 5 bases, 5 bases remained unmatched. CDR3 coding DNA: TGCGCCAGCAGTGGCACAGGGGGCATGGAGACCCAGTACTTC. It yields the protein CASSGTGGMETQYF.

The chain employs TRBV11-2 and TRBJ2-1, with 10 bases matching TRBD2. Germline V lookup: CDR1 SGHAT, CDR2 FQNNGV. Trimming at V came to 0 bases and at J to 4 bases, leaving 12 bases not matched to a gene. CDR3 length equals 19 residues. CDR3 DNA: TGTGCCAGCAGCTTAGATTTCAGGCTAGCGGGGGTGCAATACAATGAGCAGTTCTTC. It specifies CASSLDFRLAGVQYNEQFF.

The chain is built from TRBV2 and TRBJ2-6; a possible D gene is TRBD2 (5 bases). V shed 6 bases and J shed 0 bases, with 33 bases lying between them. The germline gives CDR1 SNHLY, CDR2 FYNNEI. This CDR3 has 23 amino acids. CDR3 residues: CASSVNSGREPLSHSSGANVLTF. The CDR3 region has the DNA TGTGCCAGCAGCGTTAATTCGGGAAGGGAACCCCTTTCTCACTCCTCTGGGGCCAACGTCCTGACTTTC.

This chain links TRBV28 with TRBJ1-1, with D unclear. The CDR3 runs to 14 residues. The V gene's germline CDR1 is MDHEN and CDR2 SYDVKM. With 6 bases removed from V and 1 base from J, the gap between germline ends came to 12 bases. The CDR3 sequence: CASRTVAGNTEAFF. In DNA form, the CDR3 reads TGTGCCAGCAGAACAGTCGCGGGGAACACTGAAGCTTTCTTT. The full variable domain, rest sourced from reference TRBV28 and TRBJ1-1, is DVKVTQSSRYLVKRTGEKVFLECVQDMDHENMFWYRQDPGLGLRLIYFSYDVKMKEKGDIPEGYSVSREKKERFSLILESASTNQTSMYLCASRTVAGNTEAFFGQGTRLTVV.

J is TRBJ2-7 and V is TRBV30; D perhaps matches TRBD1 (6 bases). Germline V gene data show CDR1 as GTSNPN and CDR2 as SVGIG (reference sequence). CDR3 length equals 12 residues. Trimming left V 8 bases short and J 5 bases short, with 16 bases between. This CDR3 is CAGATGAHEQYF. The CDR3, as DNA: TGTGCCGGCGCGACAGGCGCCCACGAGCAGTACTTC.

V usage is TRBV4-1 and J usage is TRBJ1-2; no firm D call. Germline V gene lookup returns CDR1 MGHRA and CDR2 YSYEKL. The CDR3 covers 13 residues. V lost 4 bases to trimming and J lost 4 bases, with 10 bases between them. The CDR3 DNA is TGCGCCAGCAGCCCATTGGAGGCCTATGGCTACACCTTC. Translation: CASSPLEAYGYTF.